These T cell receptor beta chains were read from a single sample in a study of regulatory T cells in long-lasting Graves disease. TCRdb ran MiXCR on the multiplex PCR reads and lists one entry per CDR3 protein. The repertoire holds about 470,000 distinct CDR3 sequences, with roughly a fifth as singletons. Sequenced material: peripheral blood mononuclear cells (PBMCs), taken when the disease was refractory, from a patient treated with antithyroid drugs. The source is a female donor with Graves disease. The CDR3 runs from the conserved cysteine through the conserved F or W. Fields, in order: V gene, clone size, D gene, J gene, CDR3 DNA, CDR3 protein. The D gene is left open where the match is weak. Part of the rows lack a size; the others show once, few, many or a class for expanded clones.

TRBV29-1	NA	NA	TRBJ2-7	TGCAGCGTCACCACCCAGAGGGGAGTCTACGAGCAGTACTTC	CSVTTQRGVYEQYF
TRBV7-2	NA	TRBD2	TRBJ2-7	TGTGCCAGCAGCCTCCCGGGGGGGGGGGTCTCCTACGAGCAGTACTTC	CASSLPGGGVSYEQYF
TRBV4-3	once	NA	TRBJ2-7	TGCGCCAGCAGCCAAGATTTCGCGGAGTATTCCTACGAGCAGTACTTC	CASSQDFAEYSYEQYF
TRBV7-8	many	TRBD1	TRBJ1-6	TGTGCCAGCAGCGGGCCGGGACAGGTTAATTCACCCCTCCACTTT	CASSGPGQVNSPLHF
TRBV28	NA	TRBD2	TRBJ2-1	TGTGCCAGCAGCCCCGCGCTAGGGGCGGGAGGTTTCTCCAATGAGCAGTTCTTC	CASSPALGAGGFSNEQFF
TRBV28	many	TRBD1	TRBJ1-2	TGTGCCAGCTCCCTCTCCGACAGGGGGTGGTCTGGCTACACCTTC	CASSLSDRGWSGYTF
TRBV14	many	NA	TRBJ2-3	TGTGCCAGCAGCCAAGTTGCAGGCACAACAGATACGCAGTATTTT	CASSQVAGTTDTQYF
TRBV11-2	few	TRBD1	TRBJ2-7	TGTGTCAGCAATCCAGCCCCGGGACAGGGGAGGTACGAGCAGTACTTC	CVSNPAPGQGRYEQYF
TRBV29-1	many	TRBD1	TRBJ1-4	TGCAGCGCCGCAGGGACAGAAGGTGAAAAACTGTTTTTT	CSAAGTEGEKLFF
TRBV20-1	NA	TRBD1	TRBJ2-7	TGCAGTGCTTCGGGACAGGCTTACGAGCAGTACTTC	CSASGQAYEQYF
TRBV7-9	NA	TRBD2	TRBJ2-2	TGTGCCAGCAGCCTAACTGGCCTAGCGGAAAACACCGGGGAGCTGTTTTTT	CASSLTGLAENTGELFF
TRBV20-1	once	TRBD2	TRBJ2-1	TGCAGTGCTAGTACCGGGCTAGCGGGAGAGGCGAGGAGTTCCTCCTTC	CSASTGLAGEARSSSF